This T cell receptor beta chain emerged from a study of shared clonotypes between healthy human individuals. The table came from immunoSEQ multiplex PCR; TCRdb's copy has only in-frame clones and leaves some out. The data contain roughly 530,000 clones, 96% of them seen just once; the ten biggest clones take up approximately 0.062%. Germline CDR1 is MNHNS and CDR2 is SASEGT. V lost 0 bases and J 4 bases, leaving 9 bases between the germline ends. The CDR3 extends over 14 amino acids. The TCR originated in a woman under 40 in good health. The sample was naive CD4+ T cells sorted from blood. The subset: CD45RA+ positively selected. V and J are TRBV6-1 and TRBJ1-2, with D unresolved. The DNA of the CDR3 is TGTGCCAGCAGTGAAGCCGAGAGAAGCTATGGCTACACCTTC. Protein sequence: CASSEAERSYGYTF.